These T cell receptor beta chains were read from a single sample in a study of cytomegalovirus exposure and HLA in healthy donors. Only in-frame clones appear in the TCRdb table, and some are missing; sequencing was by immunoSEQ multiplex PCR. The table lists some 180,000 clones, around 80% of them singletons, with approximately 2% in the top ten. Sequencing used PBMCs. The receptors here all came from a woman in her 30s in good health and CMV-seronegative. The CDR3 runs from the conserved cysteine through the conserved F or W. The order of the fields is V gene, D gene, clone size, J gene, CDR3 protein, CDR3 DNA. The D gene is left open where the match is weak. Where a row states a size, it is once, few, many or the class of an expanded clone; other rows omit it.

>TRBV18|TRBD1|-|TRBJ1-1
CASSLTGGTEAFF
TGTGCCAGCTCACTTACAGGGGGAACTGAAGCTTTCTTT
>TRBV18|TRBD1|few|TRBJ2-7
CASSPGQPIYEQYF
TGTGCCAGCTCACCGGGACAGCCGATTTACGAGCAGTACTTC
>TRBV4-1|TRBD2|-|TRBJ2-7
CASSLLAGGLYEQYF
TGCGCCAGCAGCCTTCTAGCGGGGGGCCTCTACGAGCAGTACTTC
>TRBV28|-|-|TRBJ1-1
CASSLAGGATEAFF
TGTGCCAGCAGTTTAGCGGGGGGAGCGACTGAAGCTTTCTTT
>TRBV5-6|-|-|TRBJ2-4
CASSQERSTGLAKNIQYF
TGTGCCAGCAGCCAGGAAAGGTCGACAGGTCTAGCCAAAAACATTCAGTACTTC
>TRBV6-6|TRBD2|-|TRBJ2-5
CASSGLAGGQETQYF
TGTGCCAGCAGCGGACTAGCGGGGGGGCAAGAGACCCAGTACTTC
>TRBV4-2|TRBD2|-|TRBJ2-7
CASSQDPGRVEQYF
TGTGCCAGCAGCCAAGATCCGGGGAGGGTCGAGCAGTACTTC
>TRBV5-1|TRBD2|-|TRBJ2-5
CASSYAGSGVVETQYF
TGCGCCAGCAGCTACGCGGGTAGCGGGGTTGTCGAGACCCAGTACTTC
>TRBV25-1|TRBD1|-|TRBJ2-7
CASSEGQGPYEQYF
TGTGCCAGCAGTGAGGGACAGGGTCCCTACGAGCAGTACTTC
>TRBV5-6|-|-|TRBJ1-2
CASSLTVPYGYTF
TGTGCCAGCAGCTTGACAGTTCCATATGGCTACACCTTC
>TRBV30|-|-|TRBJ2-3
CACIQGGGTDTQYF
TGTGCCTGTATACAGGGCGGCGGCACAGATACGCAGTATTTT
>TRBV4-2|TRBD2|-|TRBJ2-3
CASSQVRAGVTDTQYF
TGTGCCAGCAGCCAAGTGAGGGCGGGAGTCACAGATACGCAGTATTTT
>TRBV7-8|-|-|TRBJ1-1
CASSLRETSYTEAFF
TGTGCCAGCAGCTTAAGGGAGACCTCTTACACTGAAGCTTTCTTT
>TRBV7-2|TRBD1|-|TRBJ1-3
CASSPDRAFSGNTIYF
TGTGCCAGCAGCCCGGACAGGGCTTTCTCTGGAAACACCATATATTTT
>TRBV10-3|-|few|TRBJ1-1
CAISDWLLSPEAFF
TGTGCCATCAGTGATTGGCTGCTTAGCCCAGAAGCTTTCTTT
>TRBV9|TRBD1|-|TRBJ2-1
CASSGSPEDRAYNEQFF
TGTGCCAGCAGCGGATCACCGGAAGACAGGGCCTACAATGAGCAGTTCTTC
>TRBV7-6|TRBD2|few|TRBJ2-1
CASSLTSGGSYNEQFF
TGTGCCAGCAGCTTAACTAGCGGGGGTTCCTACAATGAGCAGTTCTTC